This T cell receptor (beta chain) was retrieved from a study of beta chain features in type 1 diabetes. Study-level background: The patients were much like the healthy donors in age, gender and cell yields.

Germline V gene lookup returns CDR1 SGHTA and CDR2 FQGNSA. The CDR3 has 15 amino acids. Trimming removed 2 bases from V and 8 bases from J, with 16 bases in between. This clone occurred a few times. Antigen: not known. Broader study findings: Shorter TCRB CDR3s, moderately but significantly so, were found in Type 1 diabetes patients in all four CD4+ subsets.

Expressed TCRB transcripts got sequenced, as all isolated RNA was reverse transcribed. Clones were read by immunoSEQ multiplex PCR, and TCRdb kept only the in-frame ones, dropping some. The repertoire includes around 430,000 clones, 30% of them detected once, and about 0.065% sits in the top ten. This receptor was obtained from a man between 18 and 29 years old in good health. Sequencing input: naive CD4+ T cells from blood. J is TRBJ2-1 and V is TRBV7-2, with no clear D. As DNA, the CDR3 is TGTGCCAGCAGCTTAACTGCTACCCAAGGAGATGAGCAGTTCTTC. Amino acids: CASSLTATQGDEQFF. The full variable domain, rest sourced from reference TRBV7-2 and TRBJ2-1, is GAGVSQSPSNKVTEKGKDVELRCDPISGHTALYWYRQSLGQGLEFLIYFQGNSAPDKSGLPSDRFSAERTGGSVSTLTIQRTQQEDSAVYLCASSLTATQGDEQFFGPGTRLTVL.